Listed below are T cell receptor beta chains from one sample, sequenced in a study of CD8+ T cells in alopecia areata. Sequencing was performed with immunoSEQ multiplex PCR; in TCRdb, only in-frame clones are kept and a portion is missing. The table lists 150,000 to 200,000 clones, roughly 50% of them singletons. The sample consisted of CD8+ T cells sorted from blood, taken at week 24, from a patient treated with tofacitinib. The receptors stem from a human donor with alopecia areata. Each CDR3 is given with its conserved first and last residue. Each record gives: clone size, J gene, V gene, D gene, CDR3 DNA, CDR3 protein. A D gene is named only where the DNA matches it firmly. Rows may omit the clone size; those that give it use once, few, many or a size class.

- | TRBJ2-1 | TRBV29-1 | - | TGCAGCGTTTTACGTAGCGGCAATGAGCAGTTCTTC | CSVLRSGNEQFF
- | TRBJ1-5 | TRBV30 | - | TGTGCCTGGAGTGAGAATAGCAATCAGCCCCAGCATTTT | CAWSENSNQPQHF
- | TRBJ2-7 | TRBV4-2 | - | TGTGCCAGCAGCCAAGATGGGACAACCTACGAGCAGTACTTC | CASSQDGTTYEQYF
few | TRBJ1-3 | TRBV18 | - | TGTGCCAGCTCACCACCTGAACAGGGCTCTGGAAACACCATATATTTT | CASSPPEQGSGNTIYF
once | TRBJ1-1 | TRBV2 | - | TGTGCCACCATGACCGGGACTGAAGCTTTCTTT | CATMTGTEAFF
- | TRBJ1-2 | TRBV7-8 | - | TGTGCCAGCAGCTTGGGACCAGCATTTGGCTACACCTTC | CASSLGPAFGYTF
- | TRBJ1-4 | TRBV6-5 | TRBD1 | TGTGCCAGCAGTTACGGACAGGGAGCTAATGAAAAACTGTTTTTT | CASSYGQGANEKLFF
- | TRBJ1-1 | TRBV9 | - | TGTGCCAGCAGCGTAGGGTCACCCGGGTCGTCCGAAGCTTTCTTT | CASSVGSPGSSEAFF
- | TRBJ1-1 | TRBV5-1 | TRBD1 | TGCGCCAGCAGCTACGCAGGAGGACAGGGTGCTGAAGCTTTCTTT | CASSYAGGQGAEAFF
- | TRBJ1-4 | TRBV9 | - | TGTGCCAGCAGCGGTAACATTGGAGAAGATGAAAAACTGTTTTTT | CASSGNIGEDEKLFF
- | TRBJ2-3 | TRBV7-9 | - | TGTGCCAGCAGCTTATTCGGGACAGATACGCAGTATTTT | CASSLFGTDTQYF
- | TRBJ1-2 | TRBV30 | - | TGTGCCTGGAACGGGGGGTATGGCTACACCTTC | CAWNGGYGYTF
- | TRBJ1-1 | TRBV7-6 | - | TGTGCCAGCTCCAGCTCTGTGTACACTGAAGCTTTCTTT | CASSSSVYTEAFF
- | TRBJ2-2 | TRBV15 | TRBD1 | TGTGCCACCAGCCCGCCGAGGACAGGGGGTAGCGGGGAGCTGTTTTTT | CATSPPRTGGSGELFF
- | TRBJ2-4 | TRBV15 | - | TGTGCCACCAGCAGTGATTCAGGGCTCAGGGACATTCAGTACTTC | CATSSDSGLRDIQYF
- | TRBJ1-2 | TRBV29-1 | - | TGCAGCGTTGAAGATCTTAATCAGGGCTTATTCAACTATGGCTACACCTTC | CSVEDLNQGLFNYGYTF
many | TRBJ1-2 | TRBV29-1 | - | TGCAGCGTCCCCGGGGGGGAGACCTATGGCTACACCTTC | CSVPGGETYGYTF
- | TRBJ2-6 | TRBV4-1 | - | TGCGCCAGCAGCGATCGCGCGGGAGGGGCCAACGTCCTGACTTTC | CASSDRAGGANVLTF
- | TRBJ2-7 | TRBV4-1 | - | TGCGCCAGCAGAGGCCCAAACTCCTACGAGCAGTACTTC | CASRGPNSYEQYF
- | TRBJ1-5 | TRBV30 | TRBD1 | TGTGCCTGGAGTGGCGAGGGGGCTCAGCCCCAGCATTTT | CAWSGEGAQPQHF
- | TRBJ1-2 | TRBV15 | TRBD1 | TGTGCCACCAGCAGAAGGGGACAGGGGGACTATGGCTACACCTTC | CATSRRGQGDYGYTF
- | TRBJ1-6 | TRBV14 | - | TGTGCCAGCAGCCAAGAGAGCTCCTATAATTCACCCCTCCACTTT | CASSQESSYNSPLHF
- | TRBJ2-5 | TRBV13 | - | TGTGCCAGCAGCCGGCGGACTGCGTACCAAGAGACCCAGTACTTC | CASSRRTAYQETQYF
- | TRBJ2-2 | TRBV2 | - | TGTGCCAGCAGTCTAGGGGGGAGCACCGGGGAGCTGTTTTTT | CASSLGGSTGELFF
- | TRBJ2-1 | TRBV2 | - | TGTGCCAGCAGTGACTATGTCAATGAGCAGTTCTTC | CASSDYVNEQFF
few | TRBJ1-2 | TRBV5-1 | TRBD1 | TGCGCCAGCAGGGGACAGGGAGTCGGCTACACCTTC | CASRGQGVGYTF
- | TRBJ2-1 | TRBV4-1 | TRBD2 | TGCGCCAGCAGCCAAGATCCCAGCGGGGGCCGTTACAATGAGCAGTTCTTC | CASSQDPSGGRYNEQFF
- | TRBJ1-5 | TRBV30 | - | TGTGCCTGGAGTGAGGACAGTAATCAGCCCCAGCATTTT | CAWSEDSNQPQHF
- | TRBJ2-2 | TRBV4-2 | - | TGTGCCAGCAGCCAAGATTCCCGGGAGCTGTTTTTT | CASSQDSRELFF
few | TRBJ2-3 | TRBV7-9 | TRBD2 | TGTGCCAGCAGCTCCCTAGCGGGGGGAACAGATACGCAGTATTTT | CASSSLAGGTDTQYF
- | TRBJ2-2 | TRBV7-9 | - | TGTGCCAGCAGCTTAGCGACCAGGAACACCGGGGAGCTGTTTTTT | CASSLATRNTGELFF
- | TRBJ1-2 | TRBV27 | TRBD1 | TGTGCCAGCAGTCGAACAGGGGGCGCGAATGGCTACACCTTC | CASSRTGGANGYTF
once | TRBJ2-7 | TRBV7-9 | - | TGTGCCAGCAGCTCGCCAGGGTCTGGCCGCTACGAGCAGTACTTC | CASSSPGSGRYEQYF
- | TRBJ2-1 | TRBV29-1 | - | TGCAGCGTTGAAGATCCTAGTAACTATGAGCAGTTCTTC | CSVEDPSNYEQFF
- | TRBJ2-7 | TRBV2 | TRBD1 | TGTGCCAGCAGTGAACCAAATCCGGGACAGGGGACCTACGAGCAGTACTTC | CASSEPNPGQGTYEQYF
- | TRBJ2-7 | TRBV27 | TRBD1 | TGTGCCAGCAGTCCGGGACAGGGTTTCTACGAGCAGTACTTC | CASSPGQGFYEQYF
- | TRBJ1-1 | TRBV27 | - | TGTGCCAGCCTGTCCGGGACTGAAGCTTTCTTT | CASLSGTEAFF
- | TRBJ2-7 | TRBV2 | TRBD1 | TGTGCCAGCAGTGCAGGGACAGGGGGCTACGAGCAGTACTTC | CASSAGTGGYEQYF
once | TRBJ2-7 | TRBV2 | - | TGTGCCAGCGGAGGGGCACGGTACGAGCAGTACTTC | CASGGARYEQYF
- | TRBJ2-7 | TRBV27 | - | TGTGCCAGCAGTTCCGCAGCCGAGCAGTACTTC | CASSSAAEQYF
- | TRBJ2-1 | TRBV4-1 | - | TGCGCCAGCAGCTACAGGGATGAGCAGTTCTTC | CASSYRDEQFF
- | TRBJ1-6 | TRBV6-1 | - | TGTGCCAGCAGTCTTTCGGGGGGGAGTCATTCACCCCTCCACTTT | CASSLSGGSHSPLHF